This T cell receptor beta chain came from a study of patients and donors after allogeneic stem cell transplantation. Germline loops: CDR1 LGHDT, CDR2 YNNKEL (reference sequence). CDR3 size: 13 residues. V gave up 4 bases and J gave up 3 bases, with 10 bases separating them. TCRdb independently ran MiXCR on the RT-PCR reads; one entry per CDR3 protein. The table lists over 200,000 distinct CDR3 sequences, around 41% of them singletons. The source is a human donor who was either an allogeneic HSCT recipient or a stem cell or donor lymphocyte infusion donor (not recorded which). It is not recorded whose cells these are; they may come from a transplant donor. The sequenced sample was blood, either unsorted or a sorted T cell fraction (not recorded which). The chain carries TRBV3-1 and TRBJ2-7; D remains ambiguous. CDR3 residues: CASSPALFYEQYF. Here the CDR3 DNA reads TGTGCCAGCAGCCCCGCCCTCTTCTACGAGCAGTACTTC.